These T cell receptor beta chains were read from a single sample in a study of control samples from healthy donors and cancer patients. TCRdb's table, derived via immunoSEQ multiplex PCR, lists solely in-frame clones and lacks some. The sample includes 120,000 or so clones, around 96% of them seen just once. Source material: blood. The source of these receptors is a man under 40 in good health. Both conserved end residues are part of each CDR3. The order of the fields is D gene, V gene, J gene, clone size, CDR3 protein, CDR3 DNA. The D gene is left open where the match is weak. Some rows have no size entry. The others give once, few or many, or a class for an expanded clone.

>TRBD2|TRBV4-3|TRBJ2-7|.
CASSAGASSIYF
TGCGCCAGTTCAGCGGGGGCGAGTAGTATTTACTTC
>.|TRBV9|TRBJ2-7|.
CASSVDGGSYEQYF
TGTGCCAGCAGCGTAGATGGCGGATCCTACGAGCAGTACTTC
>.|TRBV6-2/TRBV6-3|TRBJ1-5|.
CASSYDTYSNQPQHF
TGTGCCAGCAGTTATGACACGTATAGCAATCAGCCCCAGCATTTT
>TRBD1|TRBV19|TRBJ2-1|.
CASSIWGQSSYNEQFF
TGTGCCAGTAGTATCTGGGGACAGAGCTCCTACAATGAGCAGTTCTTC
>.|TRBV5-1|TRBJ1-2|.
CASSLDPGRSSYTF
TGCGCCAGCAGCTTGGATCCGGGGAGATCGAGCTACACCTTC
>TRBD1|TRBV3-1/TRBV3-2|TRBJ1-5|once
CASRMAGQLYSNQPQHF
TGTGCCAGCAGAATGGCGGGACAGCTATATAGCAATCAGCCCCAGCATTTT
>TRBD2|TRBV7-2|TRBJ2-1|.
CASSLVAGPYNEQFF
TGTGCCAGCAGCTTAGTAGCGGGACCCTACAATGAGCAGTTCTTC
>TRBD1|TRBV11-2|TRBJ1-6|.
CASRGTGYNSPLHF
TGTGCCAGCAGGGGGACAGGGTATAATTCACCCCTCCACTTT
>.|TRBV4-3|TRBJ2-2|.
CASSYNTGELFF
TGCGCCAGCAGCTACAACACCGGGGAGCTGTTTTTT
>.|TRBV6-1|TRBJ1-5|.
CAGREDRSSNQPQHF
TGTGCCGGCAGGGAAGATAGGTCGAGCAATCAGCCCCAGCATTTT
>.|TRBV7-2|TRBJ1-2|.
CASSLAIVLGHYGYTF
TGTGCCAGCAGCTTAGCGATTGTCTTGGGGCACTATGGCTACACCTTC
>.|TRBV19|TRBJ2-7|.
CASSIGGNEQYF
TGTGCCAGTAGTATTGGTGGAAACGAGCAGTACTTC
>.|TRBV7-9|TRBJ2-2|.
CASSARGRDANTGELFF
TGTGCCAGCAGCGCAAGAGGACGAGACGCGAACACCGGGGAGCTGTTTTTT
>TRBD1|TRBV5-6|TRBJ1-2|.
CASSLRTGAPRGYTF
TGTGCCAGCAGCTTGAGAACAGGGGCCCCGCGTGGATACACCTTC
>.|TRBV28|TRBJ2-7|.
CASRRTEYYEQYF
TGTGCCAGCAGGCGGACAGAATACTACGAGCAGTACTTC
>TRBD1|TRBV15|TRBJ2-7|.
CATSRDKGTGAHEQYF
TGTGCCACCAGCAGAGATAAGGGGACAGGGGCCCACGAGCAGTACTTC
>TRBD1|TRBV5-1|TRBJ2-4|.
CASSLYPGQGAIQYF
TGCGCCAGCAGCTTGTATCCGGGACAGGGGGCAATTCAGTACTTC
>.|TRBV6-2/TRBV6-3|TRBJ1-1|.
CASIPTGRTTQRQAFF
TGTGCCAGCATCCCGACAGGCCGGACCACCCAACGGCAAGCTTTCTTT
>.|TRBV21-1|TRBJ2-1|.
CASNPVMGGPFNEQFF
TGTGCCAGCAACCCTGTAATGGGGGGTCCGTTCAATGAGCAGTTCTTC
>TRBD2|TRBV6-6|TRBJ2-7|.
CASATGGYEQYF
TGTGCCAGCGCAACGGGGGGCTACGAGCAGTACTTC
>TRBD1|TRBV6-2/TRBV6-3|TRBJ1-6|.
CASSYTPDRGPPLHF
TGTGCCAGCAGTTACACTCCGGACAGGGGGCCACCCCTCCACTTT
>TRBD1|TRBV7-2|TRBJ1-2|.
CASSLSPGGDRGYGYTF
TGTGCCAGCAGCTTAAGTCCAGGGGGCGATAGGGGATATGGCTACACCTTC
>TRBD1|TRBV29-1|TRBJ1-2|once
CSVAGQGGYTF
TGCAGCGTTGCCGGACAGGGAGGCTACACCTTC
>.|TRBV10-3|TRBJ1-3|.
CAISGGFGNTIYF
TGTGCCATCAGTGGGGGCTTTGGAAACACCATATATTTT
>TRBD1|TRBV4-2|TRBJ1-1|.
CASSHPGGGTEAFF
TGTGCCAGCAGCCATCCAGGGGGGGGCACTGAAGCTTTCTTT
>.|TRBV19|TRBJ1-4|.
CASSIGRGWTNEKLFF
TGTGCCAGTAGTATCGGGAGGGGTTGGACTAATGAAAAACTGTTTTTT
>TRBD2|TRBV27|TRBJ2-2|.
CASSLAGTGELFF
TGTGCCAGCAGCCTAGCGGGCACCGGGGAGCTGTTTTTT
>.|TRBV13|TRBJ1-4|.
CASSFRPNEKLFF
TGTGCCAGCAGCTTCAGACCCAATGAAAAACTGTTTTTT
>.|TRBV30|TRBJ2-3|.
CAWSEGRDTQYF
TGTGCCTGGAGCGAAGGGCGGGATACGCAGTATTTT
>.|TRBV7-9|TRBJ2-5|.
CASSFSSGQETQYF
TGTGCCAGCAGTTTTAGTAGCGGCCAAGAGACCCAGTACTTC
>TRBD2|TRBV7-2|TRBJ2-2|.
CASSLISGGAGELFF
TGTGCCAGCAGCTTAATTAGCGGGGGGGCCGGGGAGCTGTTTTTT
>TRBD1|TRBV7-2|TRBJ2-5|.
CASSSDRGETQYF
TGTGCCAGCAGCTCAGACAGGGGTGAGACCCAGTACTTC
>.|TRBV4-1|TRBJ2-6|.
CASSQGGRGPAGANVLTF
TGCGCCAGCAGCCAAGGGGGGCGGGGGCCGGCTGGGGCCAACGTCCTGACTTTC
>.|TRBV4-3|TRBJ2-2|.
CASSPVTSNTGELFF
TGCGCCAGCAGCCCAGTGACTTCGAACACCGGGGAGCTGTTTTTT
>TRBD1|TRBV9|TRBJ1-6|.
CASSETTGVDSPLHF
TGTGCCAGCAGCGAGACGACAGGGGTGGATTCACCCCTCCACTTT
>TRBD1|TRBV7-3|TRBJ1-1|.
CASSSGTGGKNTEAFF
TGTGCCAGCAGCTCCGGGACAGGGGGCAAGAACACTGAAGCTTTCTTT
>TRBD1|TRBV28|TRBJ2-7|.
CASSLLGTGVYEQYF
TGTGCCAGCAGTTTACTTGGGACAGGGGTTTACGAGCAGTACTTC
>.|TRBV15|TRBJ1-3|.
CATSSGGTGNTIYF
TGTGCCACCAGCTCCGGGGGGACTGGAAACACCATATATTTT
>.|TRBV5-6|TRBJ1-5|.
CASSLSGFGNQPQHF
TGTGCCAGCAGCTTGAGCGGCTTTGGCAATCAGCCCCAGCATTTT
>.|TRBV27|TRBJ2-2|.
CASSLRQVYTGELFF
TGTGCCAGCAGCCTCCGACAGGTATACACCGGGGAGCTGTTTTTT
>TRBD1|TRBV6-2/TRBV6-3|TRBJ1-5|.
CASSYSSGTGGQPQHF
TGTGCCAGCAGTTACTCGTCCGGGACAGGGGGCCAGCCCCAGCATTTT
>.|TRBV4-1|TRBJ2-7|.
CASSNGERERAPYEQYF
TGCGCCAGCAGTAACGGGGAGAGGGAAAGGGCCCCTTACGAGCAGTACTTC
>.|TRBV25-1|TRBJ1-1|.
CASSERTEKF
TGTGCCAGCAGTGAGAGAACAGAGAAGTTT
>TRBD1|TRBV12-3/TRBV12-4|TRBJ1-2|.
CASSIRTGFGYTF
TGTGCCAGCAGTATACGGACAGGGTTCGGCTACACCTTC